The T cell receptor (beta chain) under discussion was sequenced for a study of blood T cell repertoires in COVID-19. Study context: Spain, Italy and the United States supplied samples that represented acute and convalescent COVID-19. Nucleic acid was either cDNA or gDNA, and it came from T cells, B-cell-depleted T cells, or PBMCs.

Seattle cases were enrolled at active infection and followed longitudinally. This clone was seen ten or more times. V lost 3 bases to trimming and J lost 7 bases, with 9 bases between them. The CDR3 covers 12 residues. Authors' analysis steps: Scientists estimated how many nucleated cells there were by amplifying reference gene primers. Clones were sequenced by immunoSEQ multiplex PCR, and TCRdb holds only the in-frame ones, with some missing. V and J calls and clone size are given by that table; D and trimming were obtained from the DNA. The sample carries approximately 280,000 clones, approximately 88% recorded once.

The sequence was collected from a human donor with COVID-19, enrolled during active disease. The donor label of this sample is uncertain. This chain links TRBV12-3 or TRBV12-4 with TRBJ2-5; a possible D gene is TRBD2 (5 bases). The specimen sequenced was peripheral blood. The CDR3 bases are TGTGCCAGCAGTTTGTACCGGGGGACCCAGTACTTC. The encoded protein is CASSLYRGTQYF.